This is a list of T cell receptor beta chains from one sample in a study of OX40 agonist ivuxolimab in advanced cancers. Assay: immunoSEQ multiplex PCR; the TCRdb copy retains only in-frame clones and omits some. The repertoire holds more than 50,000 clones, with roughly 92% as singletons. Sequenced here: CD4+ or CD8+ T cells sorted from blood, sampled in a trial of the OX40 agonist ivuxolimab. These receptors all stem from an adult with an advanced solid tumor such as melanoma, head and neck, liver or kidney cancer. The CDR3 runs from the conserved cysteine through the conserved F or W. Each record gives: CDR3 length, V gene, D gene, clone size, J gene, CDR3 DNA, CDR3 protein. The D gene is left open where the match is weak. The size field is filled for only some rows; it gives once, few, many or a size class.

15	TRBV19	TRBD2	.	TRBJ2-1	TGTGCCAGTAGTATGGGTAGCGGGGCCCACAATGAGCAGTTCTTC	CASSMGSGAHNEQFF
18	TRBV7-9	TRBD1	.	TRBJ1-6	TGTGCCAGCAGCTTCCCCGGGACAGGGAAGAGGGGGGATTCACCCCTCCACTTT	CASSFPGTGKRGDSPLHF
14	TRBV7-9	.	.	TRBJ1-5	TGTGCCAGCAGCTTTCCGGGGGAGAATCAGCCCCAGCATTTT	CASSFPGENQPQHF
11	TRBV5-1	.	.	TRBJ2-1	TGCGCCTGCAATGGGGGAAATGAGCAGTTCTTC	CACNGGNEQFF
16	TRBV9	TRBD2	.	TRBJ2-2	TGTGCCAGCAGCGTAGAAGGCGGGGGGAACACCGGGGAGCTGTTTTTT	CASSVEGGGNTGELFF
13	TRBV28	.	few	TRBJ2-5	TGTGCCAGCATCGGAACAGATCAAGAGACCCAGTACTTC	CASIGTDQETQYF
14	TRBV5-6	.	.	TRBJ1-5	TGTGCCAGCAGCTCCCTCGGTAGCAATCAGCCCCAGCATTTT	CASSSLGSNQPQHF
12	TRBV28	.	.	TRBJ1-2	TGTGCCAGCAGTTCTCCAAGGGTTGGCTACACCTTC	CASSSPRVGYTF
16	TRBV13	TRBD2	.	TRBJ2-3	TGTGCCAGCAGCACCTCTAGCGGGGGGAGCACAGATACGCAGTATTTT	CASSTSSGGSTDTQYF
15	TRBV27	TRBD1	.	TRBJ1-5	TGTGCCAGCAGTCCCGGGACAGGGCCGAATCAGCCCCAGCATTTT	CASSPGTGPNQPQHF
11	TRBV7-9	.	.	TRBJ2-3	TGTGCCAGCAGCTTGGGTGGTACGCAGTATTTT	CASSLGGTQYF
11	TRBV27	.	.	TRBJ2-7	TGTGCCAGCAGCTCCTCCTACGAGCAGTACTTC	CASSSSYEQYF
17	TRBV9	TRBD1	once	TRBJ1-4	TGTGCCAGCAGCGTAACAGGGGGAGACGCAACTAATGAAAAACTGTTTTTT	CASSVTGGDATNEKLFF
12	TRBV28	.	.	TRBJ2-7	TGTGCCAGCAGTTTTTCGTCCAGGGAGCAGTACTTC	CASSFSSREQYF
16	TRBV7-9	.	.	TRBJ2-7	TGTGCCAGCAGCCTCCCAGGGAGCCGAGGTTCCTACGAGCAGTACTTC	CASSLPGSRGSYEQYF
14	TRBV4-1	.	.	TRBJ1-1	TGCGCCAGCAGCTCAGACAGCATCAACACTGAAGCTTTCTTT	CASSSDSINTEAFF
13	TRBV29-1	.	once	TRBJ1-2	TGCAGCGTTCCCAGGGGTACAGGGCAAGGCTACACCTTC	CSVPRGTGQGYTF
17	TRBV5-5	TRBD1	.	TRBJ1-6	TGTGCCAGCAGCACGACAGGGGGGAGCTCCTATAATTCACCCCTCCACTTT	CASSTTGGSSYNSPLHF
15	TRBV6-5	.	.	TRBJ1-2	TGTGCCAGCAGTTACGTGCCCCGGGGCTTGGATGGCTACACCTTC	CASSYVPRGLDGYTF
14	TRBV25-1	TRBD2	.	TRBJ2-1	TGTGCCAGCAGTGAACTCGGGGGGTATAATGAGCAGTTCTTC	CASSELGGYNEQFF
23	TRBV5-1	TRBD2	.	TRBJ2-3	TGCGCCAGCAGCTTACTCCCTTTCCCTCTAGCGGGGGGGCCAAAAGCGTTGGCAGATACGCAGTATTTT	CASSLLPFPLAGGPKALADTQYF
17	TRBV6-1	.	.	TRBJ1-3	TGTGCCAGCAGTGAAGATCGGACCCCGAGCTCTGGAAACACCATATATTTT	CASSEDRTPSSGNTIYF
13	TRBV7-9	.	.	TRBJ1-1	TGTGCCAGCAGCTTATATGATGACACTGAAGCTTTCTTT	CASSLYDDTEAFF
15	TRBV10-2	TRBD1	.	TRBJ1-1	TGCGCCAGCAGTGATCGGACAGGGGGCTTCTCTGAAGCTTTCTTT	CASSDRTGGFSEAFF
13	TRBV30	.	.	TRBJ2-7	TGTGCCTGGAAGACCGGGAATTACGACGAGCAGTACTTC	CAWKTGNYDEQYF
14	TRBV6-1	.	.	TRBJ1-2	TGTGCCAGCAGTCATAAGGACACCTACTATGGCTACACCTTC	CASSHKDTYYGYTF
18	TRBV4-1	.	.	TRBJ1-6	TGCGCCAGCAGCCAAGTCAGAGGTTCGGGGGTCTATAATTCACCCCTCCACTTT	CASSQVRGSGVYNSPLHF
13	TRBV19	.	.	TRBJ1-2	TGTGCCAGTAGTATTGCGGAAAACTATGGCTACACCTTC	CASSIAENYGYTF
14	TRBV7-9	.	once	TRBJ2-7	TGTGCCAGCAGCTTATCAGGGGTCTCCTACGAGCAGTACTTC	CASSLSGVSYEQYF
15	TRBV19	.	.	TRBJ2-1	TGTGCCAGTAGTATAGATGGGGGAGACTACAATGAGCAGTTCTTC	CASSIDGGDYNEQFF